This T cell receptor (beta chain) was captured in a study of blood T cell repertoires in COVID-19. Clones were sequenced by immunoSEQ multiplex PCR, and TCRdb holds only the in-frame ones, with some missing. The profile shows about 310,000 clones, about nine tenths of them singletons. Sequencing was carried out using peripheral blood. The receptor was derived from a man aged 50 or older with active or convalescent COVID-19.

In nucleotides, the CDR3 is TGTGCCAGCAGTTACGACGTAACAGGGGACACCTACGAGCAGTACTTC. It codes for CASSYDVTGDTYEQYF. The V gene is TRBV6-5, the J gene TRBJ2-7; 7 bases align to TRBD1. J was trimmed by 2 bases and V by 2 bases; bases with no gene match: 9. Germline-derived CDR1 and CDR2 are MNHEY and SVGAGI. The CDR3 contains 16 residues.